This T cell receptor (beta chain) was identified during a study of CD8 T cells in ankylosing spondylitis. This clonotype was seen repeatedly, ten times or more. The CDR3 totals 15 residues. With 6 bases clipped from V and 5 bases from J, the junction kept 7 bases outside the gene matches. Germline values: CDR1 MNHNS, CDR2 SASEGT. Each CDR3 protein is one row after TCRdb ran MiXCR on the 5' RACE reads. This table holds around 330,000 distinct CDR3 sequences, under 14% found once. The specimen sequenced was blood, either unsorted or a sorted T cell fraction (not recorded which). The chain recombines TRBV6-1 with TRBJ2-1; 10 nucleotides match TRBD2. This receptor was obtained from a female donor with ankylosing spondylitis or in good health (not recorded which). In nucleotides, the CDR3 is TGTGCCAGCAGGTCGAGCGGGGGGGATAACAATGAGCAGTTCTTC. This translates into CASRSSGGDNNEQFF.